The clone carrying this TCR beta chain occurred many times. Trimming took off 5 bases at V and 5 bases at J, with 12 bases between the two ends. The germline CDR1 and CDR2 sequences are LNHNV and YYDKDF (reference sequence). The CDR3 sequence is 13 residues long. The data originate from a study of read filtering for tumor transcriptome and immune sequencing. This library used around 400 ng RNA and molecular barcoded adaptors spanning alpha/delta and beta/gamma chains. TCRdb called the reads again in MiXCR, with one record for every CDR3 protein. The sample has tens of thousands of distinct CDR3 sequences; 20% to 25% are singletons.

This chain connects TRBV15 to TRBJ2-5; possible D gene TRBD1, 6 bases. Sequencing used a population of CD138-negative cells sorted from bone marrow. The receptor was derived from a donor at least 40 years old with multiple myeloma. The CDR3 DNA reads as TGTGCCACCAGCCGGACAGCCGGGGAGACCCAGTACTTC. Its translation: CATSRTAGETQYF.